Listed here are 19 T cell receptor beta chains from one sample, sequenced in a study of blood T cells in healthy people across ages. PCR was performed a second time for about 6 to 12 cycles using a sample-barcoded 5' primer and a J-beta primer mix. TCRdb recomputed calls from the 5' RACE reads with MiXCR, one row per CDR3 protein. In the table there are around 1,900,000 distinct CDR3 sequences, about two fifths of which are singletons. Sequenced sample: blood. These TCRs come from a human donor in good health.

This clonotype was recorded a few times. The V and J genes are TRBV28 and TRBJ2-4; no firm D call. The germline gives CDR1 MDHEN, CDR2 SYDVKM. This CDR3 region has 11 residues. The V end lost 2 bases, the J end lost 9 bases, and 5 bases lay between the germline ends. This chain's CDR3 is CASSLRSIQYF. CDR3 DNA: TGTGCCAGCAGTTTACGGAGCATTCAGTACTTC. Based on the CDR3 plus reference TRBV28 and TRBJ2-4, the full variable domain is DVKVTQSSRYLVKRTGEKVFLECVQDMDHENMFWYRQDPGLGLRLIYFSYDVKMKEKGDIPEGYSVSREKKERFSLILESASTNQTSMYLCASSLRSIQYFGAGTRLSVL.

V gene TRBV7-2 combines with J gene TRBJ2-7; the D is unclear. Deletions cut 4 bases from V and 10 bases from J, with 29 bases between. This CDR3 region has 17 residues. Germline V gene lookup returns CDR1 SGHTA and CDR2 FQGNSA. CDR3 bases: TGTGCCAGCAGCTCCACGGACCCGGCGCGAATTTTACCCATCCAGTACTTC. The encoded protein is CASSSTDPARILPIQYF.

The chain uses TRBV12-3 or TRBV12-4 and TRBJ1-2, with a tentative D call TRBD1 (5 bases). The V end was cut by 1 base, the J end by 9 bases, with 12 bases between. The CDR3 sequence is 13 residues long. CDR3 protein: CASSLGGSYRYTF. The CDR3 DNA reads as TGTGCCAGCAGTTTAGGGGGCTCTTATCGCTACACCTTC.

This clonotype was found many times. The CDR3 DNA reads TGCAGCGTTTCAGTACGGTCACATGATACGCAGTATTTT. Residues: CSVSVRSHDTQYF. The rearrangement links TRBV29-1 to TRBJ2-3; D not certain. V lost 5 bases and J 6 bases, leaving 15 bases between the germline ends. There are 13 residues in the CDR3. Germline V gives CDR1 SQVTM, CDR2 ANQGSEA.

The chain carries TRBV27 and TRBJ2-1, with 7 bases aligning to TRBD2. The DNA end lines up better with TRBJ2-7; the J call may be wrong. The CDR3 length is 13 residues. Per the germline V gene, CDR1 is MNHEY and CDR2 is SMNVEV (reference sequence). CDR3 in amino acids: CASGEGNFHEQYF. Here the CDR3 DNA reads TGTGCCAGCGGGGAGGGGAACTTCCACGAGCAGTACTTC.

CDR3 coding DNA: TGCAGTGCTAGTCCTAGCGGGGGGATCAAGAAGACCCAGTACTTC. Translating gives CSASPSGGIKKTQYF. The chain joins TRBV20-1 to TRBJ2-5; 11 nucleotides line up with TRBD2. The CDR3 loop spans 15 amino acids. CDR1 is DFQATT and CDR2 is SNEGSKA in the germline V gene (reference sequence). The ends lost 3 bases at V and 6 bases at J; junction bases unmatched: 9.

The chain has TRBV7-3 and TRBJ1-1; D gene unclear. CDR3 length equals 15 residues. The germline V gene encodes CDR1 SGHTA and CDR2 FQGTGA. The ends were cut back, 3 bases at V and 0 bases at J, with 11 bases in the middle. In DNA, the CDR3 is TGTGCCAGCAGCTTGAGCCCAGACATGAACACTGAAGCTTTCTTT. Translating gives CASSLSPDMNTEAFF.

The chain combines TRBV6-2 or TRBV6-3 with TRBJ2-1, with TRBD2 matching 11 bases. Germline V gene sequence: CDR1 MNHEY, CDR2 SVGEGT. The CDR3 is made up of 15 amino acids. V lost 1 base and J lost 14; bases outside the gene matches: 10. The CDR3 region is CASSYYPSGGTEEFF. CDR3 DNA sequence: TGTGCCAGCAGTTACTATCCTAGCGGGGGGACCGAGGAGTTCTTC.

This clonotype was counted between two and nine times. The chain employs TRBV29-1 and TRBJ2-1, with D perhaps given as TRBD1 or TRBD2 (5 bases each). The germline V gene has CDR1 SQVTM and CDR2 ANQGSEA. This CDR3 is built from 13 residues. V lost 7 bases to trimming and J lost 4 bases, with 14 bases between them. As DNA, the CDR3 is TGCAGCGCCGGGACCGATGTATACAATGAGCAGTTCTTC. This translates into CSAGTDVYNEQFF.

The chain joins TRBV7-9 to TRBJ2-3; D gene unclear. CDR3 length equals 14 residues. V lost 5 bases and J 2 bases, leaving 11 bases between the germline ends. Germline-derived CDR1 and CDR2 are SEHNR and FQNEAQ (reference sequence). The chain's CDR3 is CASSRNVYTDTQYF. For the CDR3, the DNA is TGTGCCAGCAGCCGTAATGTATACACAGATACGCAGTATTTT.

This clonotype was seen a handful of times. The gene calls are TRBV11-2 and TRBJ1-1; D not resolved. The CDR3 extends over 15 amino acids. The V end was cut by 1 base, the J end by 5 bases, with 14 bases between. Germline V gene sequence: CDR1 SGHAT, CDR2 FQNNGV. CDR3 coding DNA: TGTGCCAGCAGCTTAGGTCTTCGGGGTTGGACTGAAGCTTTCTTT. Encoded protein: CASSLGLRGWTEAFF.

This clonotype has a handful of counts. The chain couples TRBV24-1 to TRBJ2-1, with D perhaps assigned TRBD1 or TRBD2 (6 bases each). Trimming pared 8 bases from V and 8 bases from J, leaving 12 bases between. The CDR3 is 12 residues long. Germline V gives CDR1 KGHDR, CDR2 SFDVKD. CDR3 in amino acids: CATKGGPYEQFF. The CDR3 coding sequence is TGTGCCACCAAGGGGGGCCCCTATGAGCAGTTCTTC.

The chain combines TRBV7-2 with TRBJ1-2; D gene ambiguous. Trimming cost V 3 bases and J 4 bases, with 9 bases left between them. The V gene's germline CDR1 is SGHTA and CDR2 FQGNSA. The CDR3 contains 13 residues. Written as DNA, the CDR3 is TGTGCCAGCAGCTTGTACGGTCTCTATGGCTACACCTTC. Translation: CASSLYGLYGYTF.

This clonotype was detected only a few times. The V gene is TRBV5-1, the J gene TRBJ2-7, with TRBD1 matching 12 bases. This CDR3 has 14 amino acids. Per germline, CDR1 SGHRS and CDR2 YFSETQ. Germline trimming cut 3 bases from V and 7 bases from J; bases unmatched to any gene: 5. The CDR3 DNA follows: TGCGCCAGCAGCTCCGGGACAGGGGGCGCAGAGCAGTACTTC. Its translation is CASSSGTGGAEQYF.

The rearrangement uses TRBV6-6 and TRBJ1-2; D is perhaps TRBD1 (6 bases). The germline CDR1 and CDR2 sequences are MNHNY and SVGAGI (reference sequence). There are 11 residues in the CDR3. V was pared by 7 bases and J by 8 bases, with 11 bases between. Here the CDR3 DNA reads TGTGCCAGCACGGACAGTTTAGGCTACACCTTC. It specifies CASTDSLGYTF.

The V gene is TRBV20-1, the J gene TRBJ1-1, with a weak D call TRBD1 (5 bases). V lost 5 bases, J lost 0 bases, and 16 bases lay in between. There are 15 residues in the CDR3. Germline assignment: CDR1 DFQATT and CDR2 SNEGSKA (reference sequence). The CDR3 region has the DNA TGCAGTGCTCCTAGGGGCCCGGGGATGAACACTGAAGCTTTCTTT. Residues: CSAPRGPGMNTEAFF.

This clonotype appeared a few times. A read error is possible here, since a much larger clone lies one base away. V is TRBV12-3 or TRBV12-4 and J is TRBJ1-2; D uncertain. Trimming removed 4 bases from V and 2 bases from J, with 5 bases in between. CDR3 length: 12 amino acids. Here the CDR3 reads CASSYFNYGYTF. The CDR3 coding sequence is TGTGCCAGCAGTTACTTCAACTATGGCTACACCTTC.

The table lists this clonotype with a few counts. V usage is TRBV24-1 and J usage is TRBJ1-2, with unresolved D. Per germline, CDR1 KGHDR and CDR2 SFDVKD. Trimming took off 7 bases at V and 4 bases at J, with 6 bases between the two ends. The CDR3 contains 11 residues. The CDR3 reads CATRDGYGYTF. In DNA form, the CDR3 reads TGTGCCACCAGGGATGGCTATGGCTACACCTTC.

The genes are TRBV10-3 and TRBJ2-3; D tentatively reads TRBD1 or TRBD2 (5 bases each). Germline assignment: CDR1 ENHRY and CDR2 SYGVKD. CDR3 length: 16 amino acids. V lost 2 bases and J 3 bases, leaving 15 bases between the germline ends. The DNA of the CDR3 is TGTGCCATCAGTGAGAGGGAGAGGACACCTACAGATACGCAGTATTTT. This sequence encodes CAISERERTPTDTQYF.